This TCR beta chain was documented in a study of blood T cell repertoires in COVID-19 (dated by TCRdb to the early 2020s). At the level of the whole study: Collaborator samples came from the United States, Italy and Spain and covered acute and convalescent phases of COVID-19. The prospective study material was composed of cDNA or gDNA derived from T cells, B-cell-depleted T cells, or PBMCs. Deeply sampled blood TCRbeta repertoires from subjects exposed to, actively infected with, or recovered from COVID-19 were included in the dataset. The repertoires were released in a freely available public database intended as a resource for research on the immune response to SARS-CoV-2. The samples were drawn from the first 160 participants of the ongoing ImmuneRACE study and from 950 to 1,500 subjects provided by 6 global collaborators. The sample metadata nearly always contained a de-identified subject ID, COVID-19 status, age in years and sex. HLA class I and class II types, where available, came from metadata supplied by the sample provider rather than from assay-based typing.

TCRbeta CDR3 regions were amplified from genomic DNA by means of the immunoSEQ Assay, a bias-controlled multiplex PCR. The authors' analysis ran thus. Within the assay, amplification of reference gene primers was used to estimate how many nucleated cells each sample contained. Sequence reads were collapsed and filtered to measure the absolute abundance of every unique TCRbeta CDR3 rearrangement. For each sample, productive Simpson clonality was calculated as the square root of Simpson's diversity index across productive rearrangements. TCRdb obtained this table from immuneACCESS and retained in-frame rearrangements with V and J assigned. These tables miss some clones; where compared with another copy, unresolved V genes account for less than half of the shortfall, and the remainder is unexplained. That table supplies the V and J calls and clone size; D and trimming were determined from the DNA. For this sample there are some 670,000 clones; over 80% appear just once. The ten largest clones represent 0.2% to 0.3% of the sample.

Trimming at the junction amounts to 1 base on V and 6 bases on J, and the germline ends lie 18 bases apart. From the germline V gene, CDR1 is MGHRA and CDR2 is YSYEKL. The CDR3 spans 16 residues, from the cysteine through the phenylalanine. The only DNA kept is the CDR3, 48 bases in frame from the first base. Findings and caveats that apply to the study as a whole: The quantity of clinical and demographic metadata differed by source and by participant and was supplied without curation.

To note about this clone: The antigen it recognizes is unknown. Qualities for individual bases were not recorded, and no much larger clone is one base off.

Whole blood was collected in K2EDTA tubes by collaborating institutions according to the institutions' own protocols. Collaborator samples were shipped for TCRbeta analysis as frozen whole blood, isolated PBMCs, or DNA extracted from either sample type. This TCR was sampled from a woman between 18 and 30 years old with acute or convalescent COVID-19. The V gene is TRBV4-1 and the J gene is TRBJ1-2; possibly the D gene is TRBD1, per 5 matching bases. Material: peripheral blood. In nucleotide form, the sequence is TGCGCCAGCAGCCAAGCTAGGGGCGTAGCGGCGGATGGCTACACCTTC. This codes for CASSQARGVAADGYTF.